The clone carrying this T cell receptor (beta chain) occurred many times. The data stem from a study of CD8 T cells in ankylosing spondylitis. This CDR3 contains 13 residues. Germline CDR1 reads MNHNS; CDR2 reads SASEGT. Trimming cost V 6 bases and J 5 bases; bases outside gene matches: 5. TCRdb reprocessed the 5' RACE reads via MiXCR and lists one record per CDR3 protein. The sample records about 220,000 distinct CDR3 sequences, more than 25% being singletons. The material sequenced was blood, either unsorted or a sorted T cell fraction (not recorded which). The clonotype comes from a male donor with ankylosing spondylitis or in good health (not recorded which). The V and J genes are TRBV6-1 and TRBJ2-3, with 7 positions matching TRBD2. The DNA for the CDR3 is TGTGCCAGCAGCAGGACGGGGGGAGATACGCAGTATTTT. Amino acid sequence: CASSRTGGDTQYF.